This TCR beta chain was sequenced in a study of human T cells and chemical hapten exposure. Per the original methods: Samples ranged from about 20,000 to 700,000 TCRs, with a median of approximately 91,000. TCRdb ran MiXCR on the RACE reads and lists one entry per CDR3 protein. The V and J calls come from TCRdb's annotation, not from the publication. The sample consists of fewer than 400,000 distinct CDR3 sequences, approximately 6.3% of them appearing once. Sample time point: patch test 1, 2 weeks after DPC sensitization. Described treatment: therapeutic diphenylcyclopropenone sensitization with weekly scalp DPC. This clonotype was seen ten or more times. The sequenced sample was whole blood, obtained in connection with sensitization to the hapten diphenylcyclopropenone (DPC). This TCR derives from a woman under 30 with alopecia areata. Some clones in this sample may be carry-over from other donors' samples.

DNA for the CDR3: TGTGCCACCCTCCTAGGGGTGAACACCGGGGAGCTGTTTTTT. This translates into CATLLGVNTGELFF. The rearrangement joins TRBV12-3 or TRBV12-4 to TRBJ2-2; D is possibly TRBD1 (5 bases). Trimming stripped 10 bases from V and 1 base from J, with 13 bases between. The CDR3 is made up of 14 amino acids.